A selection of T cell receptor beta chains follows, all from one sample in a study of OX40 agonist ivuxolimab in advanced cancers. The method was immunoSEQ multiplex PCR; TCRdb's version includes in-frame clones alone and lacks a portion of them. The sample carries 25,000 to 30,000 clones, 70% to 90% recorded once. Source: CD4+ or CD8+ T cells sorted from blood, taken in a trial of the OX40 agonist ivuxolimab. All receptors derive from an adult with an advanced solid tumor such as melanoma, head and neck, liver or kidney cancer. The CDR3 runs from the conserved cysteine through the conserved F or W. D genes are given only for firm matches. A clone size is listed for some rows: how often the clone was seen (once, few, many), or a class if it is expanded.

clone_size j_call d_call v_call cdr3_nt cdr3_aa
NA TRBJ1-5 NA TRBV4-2 TGTGCCAGCAGCCAAGGGAGTAGCAATCAGCCCCAGCATTTT CASSQGSSNQPQHF
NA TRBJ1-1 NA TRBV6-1 TGTGCCAGTCCCCCCGGGGGAATGAACACTGAAGCTTTCTTT CASPPGGMNTEAFF
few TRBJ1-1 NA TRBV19 TGTGCCAGTAGTCCTGCAGCGACCCCATTGAACACTGAAGCTTTCTTT CASSPAATPLNTEAFF
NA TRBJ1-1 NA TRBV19 TGTGCCAGTACCTCGCTAGGGAAGGGGAACACTGAAGCTTTCTTT CASTSLGKGNTEAFF
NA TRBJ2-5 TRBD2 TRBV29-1 TGCAGCATTCCGGGAGGACGAGAGACCCAGTACTTC CSIPGGRETQYF
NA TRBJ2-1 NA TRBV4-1 TGCGCCAGCAGCCAAGGAGCAGGGAGTAATGAGCAGTTCTTC CASSQGAGSNEQFF
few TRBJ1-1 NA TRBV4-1 TGCGCCAGCAGCTCGACAGCGAACACTGAAGCTTTCTTT CASSSTANTEAFF
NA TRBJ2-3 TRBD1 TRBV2 TGTGCCAGCAGTGAGGGACAGGGGACAGATACGCAGTATTTT CASSEGQGTDTQYF
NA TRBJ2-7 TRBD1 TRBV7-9 TGTGCCAGCAGCTTAATTCAGGGGGCACTATACGAGCAGTACTTC CASSLIQGALYEQYF
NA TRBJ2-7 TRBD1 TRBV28 TGTGCCAGCAACCCCGGACAGGGCTACGAGCAGTACTTC CASNPGQGYEQYF
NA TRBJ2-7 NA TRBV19 TGTGCCAGTAGCTACCGCCCCTCGGACGAGCAGTACTTC CASSYRPSDEQYF
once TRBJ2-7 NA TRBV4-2 TGTGCCAGCAGCCAACTTTTAGCGGAAACCTACGAGCAGTACTTC CASSQLLAETYEQYF
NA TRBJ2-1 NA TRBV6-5 TGTGCCAGCAGGCTAAGTGAAAGCGGCTACAATGAGCAGTTCTTC CASRLSESGYNEQFF
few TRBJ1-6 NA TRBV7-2 TGTGCCAGCAGCTTAGCGATAGGGGAGGGTTCCTATAATTCACCCCTCCACTTT CASSLAIGEGSYNSPLHF
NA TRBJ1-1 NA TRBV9 TGTGCCAGCAGCACAACGGGGGGTGACACTGAAGCTTTCTTT CASSTTGGDTEAFF
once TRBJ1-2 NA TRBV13 TGTGCCAGCAGCTCCCAGGATTATGGCTACACCTTC CASSSQDYGYTF
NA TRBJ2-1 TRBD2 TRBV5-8 TGTGCCAGCAGCTTGGCTCGACTAGCGGACTCCTACAATGAGCAGTTCTTC CASSLARLADSYNEQFF
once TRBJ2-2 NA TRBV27 TGTGCCAGCAGTTTTATAGCCACCGGGGTCACCGGGGAGCTGTTTTTT CASSFIATGVTGELFF
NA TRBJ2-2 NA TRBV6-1 TGTGCCCGACGGACCGACACCGGGGAGCTGTTTTTT CARRTDTGELFF
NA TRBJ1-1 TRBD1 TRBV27 TGTGCCAGCTCGACAGGGATGAACACTGAAGCTTTCTTT CASSTGMNTEAFF
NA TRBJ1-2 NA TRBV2 TGTGCCAGCAGGTCCCCCGGCCCAGTCGGCTATGGCTACACCTTC CASRSPGPVGYGYTF
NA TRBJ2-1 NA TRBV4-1 TGCGCCAGCAGCCAAGAATTAGTGGTCACCAATGAGCAGTTCTTC CASSQELVVTNEQFF
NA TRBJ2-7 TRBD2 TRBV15 TGTGCCACCAGCAGGGGACTAGCGGGAGCCTACGAGCAGTACTTC CATSRGLAGAYEQYF
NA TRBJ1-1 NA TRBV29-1 TGCAGCGTTGAATACAGGGCGAACACTGAAGCTTTCTTT CSVEYRANTEAFF
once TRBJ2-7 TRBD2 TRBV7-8 TGTGCCAGCACTGCGGGACTATACGAGCAGTACTTC CASTAGLYEQYF
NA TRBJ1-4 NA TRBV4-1 TGCGCCAGCAACCAGGGAGGTTCTAATGAAAAACTGTTTTTT CASNQGGSNEKLFF
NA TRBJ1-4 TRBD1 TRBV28 TGTGCCAGCCAGAAAAGCGGGACAGCATACCGGGATGAAAAACTGTTTTTT CASQKSGTAYRDEKLFF
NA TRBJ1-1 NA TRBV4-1 TGCGCCAGCAGCCAAGATAGCAGGAACACTGAAGCTTTCTTT CASSQDSRNTEAFF
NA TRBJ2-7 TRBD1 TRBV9 TGTGCCAGCAGTTCCGGGACAGGGCTACACGAGCAGTACTTC CASSSGTGLHEQYF
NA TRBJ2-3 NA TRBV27 TGTGCCAGCAGTTTGCTCAGGCTGGGTCCAGATACGCAGTATTTT CASSLLRLGPDTQYF
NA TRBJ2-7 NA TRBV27 TGTGCCAGCAGCCCGGGACTCTATGATTACGAGCAGTACTTC CASSPGLYDYEQYF
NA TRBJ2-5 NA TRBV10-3 TGTGCCATCAGTCCGACAGCTCAAGAGACCCAGTACTTC CAISPTAQETQYF
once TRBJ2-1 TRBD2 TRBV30 TGTGCCTGGAGTGTACGTTTCGACGGGAGGTCCGCCTCTTACAATGAGCAGTTCTTC CAWSVRFDGRSASYNEQFF
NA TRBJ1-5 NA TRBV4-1 TGCGCCAGCAGCCAAGATAGGGCGGGGAATCAGCCCCAGCATTTT CASSQDRAGNQPQHF
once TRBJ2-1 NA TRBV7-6 TGTGCCAGCAGCTTAGGGGTGCAGGCGAGGAATGAGCAGTTCTTC CASSLGVQARNEQFF
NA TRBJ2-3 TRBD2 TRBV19 TGTGCCAGTAGTATAGGGGCTAGCGGGAGCCCCGATACGCAGTATTTT CASSIGASGSPDTQYF
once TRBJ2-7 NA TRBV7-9 TGTGCCAGCAGCGGGACCCCGGCCTACGAGCAGTACTTC CASSGTPAYEQYF
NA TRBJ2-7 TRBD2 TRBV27 TGTGCCAGCAGTGACACTAGCGCCGAGCAGTACTTC CASSDTSAEQYF
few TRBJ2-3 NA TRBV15 TGTGCCACCAGCAGAGGACAGGATAGCACAGATACGCAGTATTTT CATSRGQDSTDTQYF
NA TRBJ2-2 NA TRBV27 TGTGCCAGCAGTTTTTTCCCTTTTCTGAAGGATGGCACCGGGGAGCTGTTTTTT CASSFFPFLKDGTGELFF
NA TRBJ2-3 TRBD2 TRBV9 TGTGCCAGCAGTATCAGCGGGAGAAGTGCAGATACGCAGTATTTT CASSISGRSADTQYF
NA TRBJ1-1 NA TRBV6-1 TGTGCCAGCAGTGAGGGCAGGGAGGTGACTGAAGCTTTCTTT CASSEGREVTEAFF
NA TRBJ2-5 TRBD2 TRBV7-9 TGTGCCAGCAGCCCACGGACTAGCGGGTACCATCAAGAGACCCAGTACTTC CASSPRTSGYHQETQYF
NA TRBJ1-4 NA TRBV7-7 TGTGCCAGCAGCCCAGGACAGACAACTAATGAAAAACTGTTTTTT CASSPGQTTNEKLFF
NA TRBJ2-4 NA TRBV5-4 TGTGCCAGCAGCTTAGAGGGGAGTAGTAGGGACATTCAGTACTTC CASSLEGSSRDIQYF
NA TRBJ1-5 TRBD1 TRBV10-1 TGCGCCAGCAGTGACAGGGGGGACAATCAGCCCCAGCATTTT CASSDRGDNQPQHF
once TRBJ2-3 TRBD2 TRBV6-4 TGTGCCAGCAGCTCGGGAGCGGGAGGGACAGATACGCAGTATTTT CASSSGAGGTDTQYF
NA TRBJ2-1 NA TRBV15 TGTGCCACCAGCAGAAGGACAGTCGGTGAGCAGTTCTTC CATSRRTVGEQFF
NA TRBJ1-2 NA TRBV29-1 TGCAGCGTTGAGTTATTAGGCGAGTATGGCTACACCTTC CSVELLGEYGYTF
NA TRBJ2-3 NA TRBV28 TGTGCCAGCAGTTTTCAGACAGATACGCAGTATTTT CASSFQTDTQYF
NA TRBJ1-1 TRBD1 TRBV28 TGTGCCAGCAGTTTAACGACAGGGGCGAACACTGAAGCTTTCTTT CASSLTTGANTEAFF
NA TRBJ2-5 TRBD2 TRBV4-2 TGTGCCAGCAGCAAGAGCGGGGTCCAAGAGACCCAGTACTTC CASSKSGVQETQYF
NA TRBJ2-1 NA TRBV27 TGTGCCAGCAGTTTCCCCCCACCCGGCCGTAATGAGCAGTTCTTC CASSFPPPGRNEQFF
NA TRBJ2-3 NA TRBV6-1 TGTGCCAGCAGTCCAAAAACCCCCTCGACAGATACGCAGTATTTT CASSPKTPSTDTQYF
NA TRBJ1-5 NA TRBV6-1 TGTGCCAGCAGGGACAGTAGCAATCAGCCCCAGCATTTT CASRDSSNQPQHF
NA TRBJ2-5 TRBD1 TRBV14 TGTGCCAGCAGCCCAACTCGAGGGGGCGAGACCCAGTACTTC CASSPTRGGETQYF
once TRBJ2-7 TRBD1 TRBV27 TGTGCCAGCAGTTTGGGTAGACAGGGCACCTACGAGCAGTACTTC CASSLGRQGTYEQYF
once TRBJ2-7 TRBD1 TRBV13 TGTGCCAGCAGCTCATCCGGGACAGGGCGGAACGAGCAGTACTTC CASSSSGTGRNEQYF
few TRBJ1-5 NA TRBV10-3 TGTGCCATCAGTGAGCGGGTAGATTTCAGCAATCAGCCCCAGCATTTT CAISERVDFSNQPQHF